The 9 T cell receptor beta chains listed next were all sequenced from one sample in a study of T-cell reconstitution after alpha-beta-depleted transplantation in children. A library of TCRbeta sequences, prepared with unique molecular identifiers, was generated. TCRdb reprocessed the PCR reads with MiXCR, giving one entry per CDR3 protein. The data hold nearly 400,000 distinct CDR3 sequences, with over 20% observed a single time. The specimen comprised PBMCs from the stem cell graft donor, sampled from the stem cell graft. The receptors derive from a human donor who donated a stem cell graft to a child with acute myeloid leukemia.

The V and J genes are TRBV20-1 and TRBJ1-4, with TRBD1 matching 7 bases. V dropped 0 bases and J dropped 4; count of bases not matched to a gene: 5. The CDR3 totals 15 residues. Looked up from germline, CDR1 is DFQATT and CDR2 is SNEGSKA (reference sequence). This CDR3 reads CSARDSGDSNEKLFF. The CDR3 DNA reads TGCAGTGCTAGAGATTCCGGGGACAGTAATGAAAAACTGTTTTTT.

The gene calls are TRBV6-5 and TRBJ2-1; TRBD2 matches at 12 bases. Germline CDR1 and CDR2: MNHEY and SVGAGI. V was pared by 0 bases and J by 8 bases, with 14 bases of the junction left unmatched. The CDR3 runs to 19 residues. CDR3 nucleotides: TGTGCCAGCAGTTACTCGATTAACCCATCTAGCGGGAGGGGCCATGAGCAGTTCTTC. Amino acid sequence: CASSYSINPSSGRGHEQFF.

This clonotype was observed a few times. The rearrangement links TRBV27 to TRBJ1-1, with 8 bases lining up with TRBD1. The CDR3 has 17 residues. The junction had 17 bases not matched to a gene; V was cut back by 7 bases and J by 4 bases. The V gene's germline CDR1 is MNHEY and CDR2 SMNVEV (reference sequence). CDR3 in amino acids: CASKSTQSGGRGTEAFF. The CDR3 DNA is TGTGCCAGCAAGTCGACCCAGTCAGGGGGCAGAGGCACTGAAGCTTTCTTT.

In its sample, this clonotype was seen a few times. This chain uses TRBV7-3 with TRBJ2-1, with a weak D call TRBD2 (6 bases). The CDR3 extends over 13 amino acids. Trimming left V 5 bases short and J 4 bases short, with 9 bases between. Germline CDR1 reads SGHTA; CDR2 reads FQGTGA. The CDR3 DNA follows: TGTGCCAGCAGCGCGGGACTTTACAATGAGCAGTTCTTC. Its protein is CASSAGLYNEQFF.

The table lists this clonotype with a few counts. V gene TRBV5-1 combines with J gene TRBJ2-1, with D possibly TRBD2 on 6 matching bases. Germline-derived CDR1 and CDR2 are SGHRS and YFSETQ. The CDR3 covers 14 residues. Trimming shortened V by 5 bases and J by 7 bases, and 16 bases separated the two germline ends. CDR3 DNA sequence: TGCGCCAGCAGAGGCGGGAACATCGCAAATGAGCAGTTCTTC. Translation gives CASRGGNIANEQFF. Variable domain in full (rest from reference TRBV5-1 and TRBJ2-1): KAGVTQTPRYLIKTRGQQVTLSCSPISGHRSVSWYQQTPGQGLQFLFEYFSETQRNKGNFPGRFSGRQFSNSRSEMNVSTLELGDSALYLCASRGGNIANEQFFGPGTRLTVL.

This clonotype has more than one count but fewer than ten. CDR3 region: CSARDRAFYEQYF. The CDR3, as DNA: TGCAGTGCTAGGGACCGGGCGTTCTACGAGCAGTACTTC. The chain employs TRBV20-1 and TRBJ2-7; no clear D. The CDR3 is 13 residues long. Germline V gene data show CDR1 as DFQATT and CDR2 as SNEGSKA (reference sequence). The germline V and J ends were trimmed by 3 bases and 3 bases, with 12 bases remaining between them.

The V and J genes are TRBV29-1 and TRBJ2-1; no firm D call. The CDR3 loop spans 10 amino acids. Germline CDR1 and CDR2: SQVTM and ANQGSEA. Trimming took 7 bases from V and 5 from J, leaving 6 bases between them. CDR3 coding DNA: TGCAGCGCTTTCGACAATGAGCAGTTCTTC. It is translated as CSAFDNEQFF.

This clonotype was counted only a few times. J is TRBJ2-1 and V is TRBV12-3 or TRBV12-4, with a weak D call TRBD2 (5 bases). Deletions cut 7 bases from V and 0 bases from J, with 13 bases between. The CDR3 consists of 15 residues. In nucleotides, the CDR3 is TGTGCCAGCATTGCCAAGGAGGACTCCTACAATGAGCAGTTCTTC. The encoded protein is CASIAKEDSYNEQFF.

The chain combines TRBV12-3 or TRBV12-4 with TRBJ2-7; 9 bases are a match to TRBD1. The CDR3 length is 13 residues. V shed 6 bases and J 7 bases; nucleotides not matched to a gene: 7. CDR3 nucleotide sequence: TGTGCCAGCAGGTCCGGGACAGGGAAAGAGCAGTACTTC. It is translated as CASRSGTGKEQYF.